The 17 T cell receptor beta chains listed next were all sequenced from one sample in a study of CD8 T cells in ankylosing spondylitis. TCRdb called the 5' RACE reads again in MiXCR, with one record for every CDR3 protein. The repertoire includes more than 650,000 distinct CDR3 sequences, 12% of them detected once, and 0.45% to 0.6% sits in the top ten. The antigens these receptors bind are not known. Points from the study as a whole: For ankylosing spondylitis blood, a TCR beta motif of about eight highly homologous variants appeared characteristic.

Sequencing input: blood, either unsorted or a sorted T cell fraction (not recorded which). The receptors come from a male donor with ankylosing spondylitis.

This clonotype was detected many times. The V gene is TRBV4-3, the J gene TRBJ1-1, with D maybe TRBD1 (5 bases). The ends were cut back, 1 base at V and 1 base at J, with 7 bases in the middle. Germline CDR1 reads LGHNA; CDR2 reads YSLEER. The CDR3 spans 14 residues. CDR3: CASSQVGRNTEAFF. The CDR3 coding sequence is TGCGCCAGCAGCCAAGTGGGACGGAACACTGAAGCTTTCTTT.

The chain recombines TRBV15 with TRBJ1-5; a possible D gene is TRBD1 (5 bases). The V and J ends lost 3 bases and 0 bases respectively, with 15 bases between them. The CDR3 consists of 17 residues. Germline-derived CDR1 and CDR2 are LNHNV and YYDKDF (reference sequence). DNA of the CDR3: TGTGCCACCAGCAGTTCCGGGACCGTTTATAGCAATCAGCCCCAGCATTTT. It is translated as CATSSSGTVYSNQPQHF.

This clonotype was seen at least ten times. The rearrangement links TRBV20-1 to TRBJ1-1, with unresolved D. CDR3 length equals 14 residues. Germline CDR1 and CDR2: DFQATT and SNEGSKA (reference sequence). The ends were cut back, 5 bases at V and 3 bases at J, with 16 bases in the middle. CDR3 nucleotide sequence: TGCAGTGCTCGATACGGGGTATGGGACACTGAAGCTTTCTTT. It translates to CSARYGVWDTEAFF.

This clonotype was observed many times. This chain links TRBV4-2 with TRBJ1-5; 7 bases are a match to TRBD1. With 0 bases clipped from V and 4 bases from J, the junction kept 3 bases outside the gene matches. This CDR3 spans 15 amino acids. Looked up from germline, CDR1 is LGHNA and CDR2 is YNFKEQ. The CDR3 is CASSQDPQGNQPQHF. The DNA of the CDR3 is TGTGCCAGCAGCCAAGATCCACAGGGGAATCAGCCCCAGCATTTT.

Only a few counts were recorded for this clonotype. This sequence joins TRBV29-1 and TRBJ2-7, with D maybe TRBD1 (6 bases). This CDR3 spans 14 amino acids. Germline V gives CDR1 SQVTM, CDR2 ANQGSEA. Trimming left V 6 bases short and J 3 bases short, with 18 bases between. CDR3 residues: CSVRQAKRGYEQYF. In DNA, the CDR3 is TGCAGCGTCCGACAGGCAAAGAGGGGCTACGAGCAGTACTTC.

This clonotype was detected a few times. The chain uses TRBV20-1 and TRBJ2-5; D not certain. Germline values: CDR1 DFQATT, CDR2 SNEGSKA (reference sequence). V was cut by 0 bases and J by 5 bases, with 4 bases left in between. This CDR3 region has 11 residues. For the CDR3, the DNA is TGCAGTGCTAGAGAGCGGGAGACCCAGTACTTC. Amino acid sequence: CSARERETQYF.

There are many counts of this clonotype. This chain links TRBV20-1 with TRBJ1-5, with a tentative D call TRBD1 (6 bases). The V end lost 7 bases, the J end lost 4 bases, and 14 bases lay between the germline ends. Per germline, CDR1 DFQATT and CDR2 SNEGSKA (reference sequence). The CDR3 sequence is 13 residues long. The CDR3 reads CSVRGRSNQPQHF. DNA of the CDR3: TGCAGTGTCAGGGGTCGGTCGAATCAGCCCCAGCATTTT.

This chain uses TRBV20-1 with TRBJ2-4, with 7 bases lining up with TRBD1. The CDR3 extends over 13 amino acids. The trim removed 5 bases at V and 3 bases at J, leaving 4 bases unmatched. Germline CDR1 reads DFQATT; CDR2 reads SNEGSKA (reference sequence). The CDR3, as DNA: TGCAGTGCTGGGACAGTTCACAAAAACATTCAGTACTTC. Amino acids: CSAGTVHKNIQYF.

This clonotype was observed at least ten times. The chain joins TRBV5-1 to TRBJ2-1; TRBD2 aligns across 13 bases. The CDR3 extends over 15 amino acids. V lost 4 bases to trimming and J lost 8 bases; unmatched junction nucleotides: 6. Germline V CDR1 and CDR2: SGHRS, YFSETQ. The CDR3 nucleotides are TGCGCCAGCAGCCTACTAGCGGGAGGGCCCGATGAGCAGTTCTTC. This translates into CASSLLAGGPDEQFF.

This clonotype was seen only a few times. The V gene is TRBV20-1, the J gene TRBJ1-1, with TRBD1 identical over 7 bases. The CDR3 is 14 residues long. Looked up from germline, CDR1 is DFQATT and CDR2 is SNEGSKA (reference sequence). The V segment lost 4 bases and the J segment 0 bases; nucleotides outside the gene matches: 5. In nucleotides, the CDR3 is TGCAGTGCTAACTCCGGGACAGTGAACACTGAAGCTTTCTTT. This gives the protein CSANSGTVNTEAFF.

This clonotype was seen ten or more times. The chain combines TRBV7-9 with TRBJ2-2; no definite D call. This CDR3 contains 12 residues. V was clipped by 5 bases and J by 6 bases, with 7 bases between them. CDR1 SEHNR and CDR2 FQNEAQ come from the germline V gene (reference sequence). CDR3 sequence reads: CASSPPSGELFF. CDR3 coding DNA: TGTGCCAGCAGCCCACCGTCCGGGGAGCTGTTTTTT.

This clonotype was seen only a few times. This chain uses TRBV4-2 with TRBJ1-5, with D hard to call. CDR1 is LGHNA and CDR2 is YNFKEQ in the germline V gene. Between the trimmed V and J ends, which lost 0 bases and 1 base, there was a span of 7 bases. The CDR3 has 15 amino acids. This CDR3 is CASSQEEDSNQPQHF. CDR3 coding DNA: TGTGCCAGCAGCCAAGAAGAGGACAGCAATCAGCCCCAGCATTTT.

This clonotype was observed a handful of times. The chain employs TRBV24-1 and TRBJ2-6, with 7 nucleotides matching TRBD1. Germline CDR1 and CDR2: KGHDR and SFDVKD. Losses at the gene ends were 4 bases for V and 3 bases for J; bases not matched to a gene: 5. There are 16 residues in the CDR3. In DNA, the CDR3 is TGTGCCACCAGTGAGACAGGGTGGGGTGGGGCCAACGTCCTGACTTTC. Amino acid sequence: CATSETGWGGANVLTF.

The CDR3, as DNA: TGCAGTGCTAGAATCCCAGGTTCGAACACTGAAGCTTTCTTT. Translated, it gives CSARIPGSNTEAFF. The chain couples TRBV20-1 to TRBJ1-1; no reliable D call. Germline assignment: CDR1 DFQATT and CDR2 SNEGSKA (reference sequence). The germline V and J ends were trimmed by 2 bases and 1 base, with 11 bases remaining between them. This CDR3 spans 14 amino acids.

This clonotype was recorded at least ten times. The chain has TRBV20-1 and TRBJ2-7; 11 positions agree with TRBD2. The CDR3 contains 13 residues. Per the germline V gene, CDR1 is DFQATT and CDR2 is SNEGSKA (reference sequence). Germline trimming cut 1 base from V and 5 bases from J; bases unmatched to any gene: 1. This CDR3 is CSARVAGGNEQYF. The CDR3 DNA reads as TGCAGTGCTAGAGTAGCGGGGGGGAACGAGCAGTACTTC.

This clonotype was counted at least ten times. This rearrangement joins TRBV29-1 to TRBJ2-1, with unresolved D. There are 11 residues in the CDR3. Germline V gives CDR1 SQVTM, CDR2 ANQGSEA. V lost 5 bases, J lost 4 bases, and 6 bases lay in between. This CDR3 is CSVLGYNEQFF. The CDR3, as DNA: TGCAGCGTTCTGGGGTACAATGAGCAGTTCTTC.

This clonotype was seen more than once but under ten times. The chain employs TRBV7-2 and TRBJ1-2, with 7 bases that match TRBD1. Germline lookup yields CDR1 SGHTA and CDR2 FQGNSA. After removal of 1 base from V and 7 bases from J, the junction contained 12 bases not matched to a gene. CDR3 length: 16 amino acids. The CDR3 bases are TGTGCCAGCAGCTTAGGTAGGGGGCGGCAAGGCGGTGGCTACACCTTC. It translates to CASSLGRGRQGGGYTF. Full variable domain (outside the CDR3, taken from reference TRBV7-2 and TRBJ1-2): GAGVSQSPSNKVTEKGKDVELRCDPISGHTALYWYRQSLGQGLEFLIYFQGNSAPDKSGLPSDRFSAERTGGSVSTLTIQRTQQEDSAVYLCASSLGRGRQGGGYTFGSGTRLTVV.